The TCR beta chain under discussion was sequenced for a study of CD8+ T cells in alopecia areata (dated by TCRdb to the late 2010s). For the wider study: The treated patients, all with moderate-to-severe alopecia areata, were enrolled in an open-label pilot trial of oral tofacitinib given at 5 to 10 mg twice daily. Patients stayed on tofacitinib for 6 to 18 months and then had 6 months of follow-up off drug so that delayed response and recurrence could be assessed. Disease severity in treated patients was measured with the SALT score, which quantifies the percentage of affected scalp surface area. To study T cell clonal expansion in alopecia areata, the researchers applied high-throughput TCRbeta sequencing to both the C3H/HeJ mouse model and human patients. On the human side, TCRbeta sequencing was run on scalp tissue and on sorted CD4+ and CD8+ peripheral blood T cells from healthy controls and from alopecia areata patients with either patchy or totalis/universalis disease. Biopsies were taken from tofacitinib-treated patients at baseline and again at 4 and 24 weeks into treatment, and several of those patients also had a later scalp biopsy. Scalp clonality was compared among normal scalp (n=4), patchy alopecia areata scalp (n=8), and alopecia totalis/universalis scalp (n=8). RNA was extracted with the PAXgene miRNA kit for fixed scalp, the miRNeasy kit for PBMCs, and the RNeasy kit for mouse skin. Amplification of TCRbeta CDR3 regions was done by immunoSEQ multiplex PCR using 35 Vbeta forward primers and 13 Jbeta reverse primers. The full study reports these points: Because the treated cohort was small and included a single nonresponder, larger studies are needed to assess links between baseline CD8+ expansion and response. Unlike mouse skin, which is dominated by gammadelta T cells, normal human skin has resident alphabeta T cells that are also sequenced, and this complicates analysis of the scalp TCR repertoire. Shared TCR sequences between patients were less evident than in mice, which may be partly attributable to HLA diversity in the patient population. With tofacitinib, both scalp clonality and the number of expanded CD8+ clones among the top 100 scalp clones went down significantly. Many expanded lesional clones persisted in scalp and blood during tofacitinib treatment, which may partly explain relapse after stopping treatment. Lesional scalp, especially in alopecia totalis/universalis, showed higher clonality and more expanded CD8+ clones than normal scalp, suggesting antigenic drive.

About this clone: Its antigen is unknown. Nothing much larger sits one base from this clone, and base qualities are not available.

Explained via the paper, the treatment or condition label denotes: oral pan-JAK inhibitor, 5-10 mg twice daily. Lesional scalp punch biopsies and peripheral blood were collected from alopecia areata patients. PBMCs were isolated by density centrifugation and stained for CD3, CD4 and CD8, after which CD4+ and CD8+ T cells were sorted on a FACSAria. The protocol used for the library was the immunoSEQ multiplex PCR assay. For TCR sequencing, RNA was extracted from every sample and reverse transcribed into cDNA to serve as template. First-strand cDNA was synthesized using SuperScript III with a 2:1 mix of oligo-dT and random hexamers. A synthetic immune receptor repertoire was used to assess amplification bias, and residual bias was removed computationally. From the authors' description of their analysis: Raw reads were preprocessed to remove errors, and CDR3 was defined by IMGT conventions from the conserved cysteine to phenylalanine. To get clonality, Shannon entropy was normalized by log2 of the number of productive unique TCRs and the result was subtracted from 1. Whether each scalp clone was CD4 or CD8 was inferred by checking scalp TCRbeta sequences against the CD4 and CD8 repertoires from sorted blood. Not all clones reach the TCRdb copy of this immuneACCESS table, which keeps in-frame sequences only. Checked studies attribute under half of the gap to unresolved V genes and leave the rest unexplained. That table is the source of V, J and clone size, and D and trimming were worked out from the DNA. This sample gives approximately 200,000 clones in total; approximately 45% of them show up just once. The ten largest make up 2% to 3% of the sample.

The germline V gene (reference sequence) gives CDR1 as SGHAT and CDR2 as FQDESV. Relative to germline, V is missing 4 bases and J is missing 1 base, with 4 bases of the junction outside any gene match. Taken from cysteine to phenylalanine, the CDR3 has 15 residues. The DNA shown is the 45-base CDR3, in frame from base 1. The receptor chain draws on TRBV11-1 and TRBJ2-4, with 7 bases in between that match TRBD2. Specimen: CD4+ T cells sorted from blood, collected around week 37, from a patient treated with tofacitinib. This receptor was obtained from a human donor with alopecia areata. The CDR3 has the sequence CASSSTSDAKNIQYF. Here is the DNA: TGTGCCAGCAGCTCCACTAGCGACGCCAAAAACATTCAGTACTTC. The variable domain in full, with residues beyond the CDR3 obtained from the reference TRBV11-1 and TRBJ2-4 genes, is EAEVAQSPRYKITEKSQAVAFWCDPISGHATLYWYRQILGQGPELLVQFQDESVVDDSQLPKDRFSAERLKGVDSTLKIQPAELGDSAMYLCASSSTSDAKNIQYFGAGTRLSVL.